This T cell receptor beta chain was captured by sequencing in a study of blood T cell repertoires in COVID-19. Study context: Sources were T cells, B-cell-depleted T cells, or PBMCs; the material itself was cDNA or gDNA.

V dropped 7 bases and J dropped 6; count of bases not matched to a gene: 8. The CDR3 spans 16 residues. Germline V CDR1 and CDR2: MNHEY, SMNVEV (reference sequence). Here immunoSEQ multiplex PCR was the method, and the copy in TCRdb shows in-frame clones only, minus some. The data hold 77,000 or so clones, with approximately 74% observed a single time. The chain joins TRBV27 to TRBJ2-1; 14 nucleotides align to TRBD2. The source material was peripheral blood. This sequence originates from a human donor with acute or convalescent COVID-19. The donor label of this sample is uncertain. The CDR3 DNA sequence: TGTGCCAGCACCACTAGACTAGCGGGAGGGCTCAATGAGCAGTTCTTC. Protein product: CASTTRLAGGLNEQFF.